This T cell receptor (beta chain) was retrieved from a study of naive and memory T cell subsets. Study-level results: Especially in CD8 cells, naive repertoires contained a few larger clonotypes, possibly CD45RA-re-expressing memory cells. Over 95% of naive TCR sequences appeared only once after error correction, unlike memory subsets.

This clonotype was observed a handful of times. Its target is not known. The germline V and J ends were trimmed by 5 bases and 1 base, with 8 bases remaining between them. CDR3 length: 13 amino acids. Germline assignment: CDR1 MDHEN and CDR2 SYDVKM. Cells stained for CD3, CD4, CD8, CD45RA and CD27 were sorted into four subsets. An equimolar mix of two oligonucleotides served as the beta constant-region primer for TRBC1 and TRBC2. Ligated cDNA was amplified by four rounds of PCR with nested alpha and beta constant-region primers and SP2. TCRdb reprocessed the UMI-ligation and nested PCR reads via MiXCR and lists one record per CDR3 protein. The table has around 140,000 distinct CDR3 sequences, approximately 22% seen once; the top ten hold over 0.09%.

Sequenced sample: naive CD4+ T cells from blood. This TCR was sampled from a human donor in good health. The chain joins TRBV28 to TRBJ1-1, with D perhaps TRBD1 (5 bases). Written as DNA, the CDR3 is TGTGCCAGCAGTGAGGGGTCGAACACTGAAGCTTTCTTT. Protein sequence: CASSEGSNTEAFF.